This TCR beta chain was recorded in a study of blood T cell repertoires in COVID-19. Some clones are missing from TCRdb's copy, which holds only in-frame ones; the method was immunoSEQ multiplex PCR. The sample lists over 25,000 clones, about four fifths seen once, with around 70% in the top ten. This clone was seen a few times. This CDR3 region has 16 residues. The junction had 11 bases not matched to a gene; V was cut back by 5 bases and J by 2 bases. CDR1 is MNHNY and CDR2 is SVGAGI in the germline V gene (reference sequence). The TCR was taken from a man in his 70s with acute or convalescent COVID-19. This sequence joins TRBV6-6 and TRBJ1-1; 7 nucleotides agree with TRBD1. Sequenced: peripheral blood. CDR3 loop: CASSRAGGLKNTEAFF. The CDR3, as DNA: TGTGCCAGCAGTCGAGCAGGGGGTCTAAAAAACACTGAAGCTTTCTTT.